Each of the 29 T cell receptor beta chains below was sequenced from the same sample in a study of blood T cell repertoires in COVID-19. This table comes from immunoSEQ multiplex PCR, and its TCRdb copy is limited to in-frame clones, with some not included. The sample lists roughly 120,000 clones, approximately 87% occurring once. The sample comprised peripheral blood. The receptors shown here come from a man aged 25-45 years with acute or convalescent COVID-19.

This chain connects TRBV7-8 to TRBJ2-7; 9 positions agree with TRBD2. There are 18 residues in the CDR3. Germline V gene lookup returns CDR1 SGHVS and CDR2 FQNEAQ. Germline trimming cut 0 bases from V and 6 bases from J; bases unmatched to any gene: 15. Here the CDR3 reads CASSLARASGAAGGEQYF. CDR3 in DNA: TGTGCCAGCAGCTTAGCGAGGGCTAGCGGGGCGGCGGGGGGCGAGCAGTACTTC.

The rearrangement joins TRBV5-1 to TRBJ2-7; 7 nucleotides align to TRBD1. CDR3 length equals 14 residues. V gave up 5 bases and J gave up 3 bases; unmatched junction bases: 8. Germline CDR1 is SGHRS and CDR2 is YFSETQ. CDR3 protein: CASSVGAGGYEQYF. The CDR3 nucleotides read TGCGCCAGCAGTGTAGGGGCAGGGGGCTACGAGCAGTACTTC.

The chain recombines TRBV15 with TRBJ1-3, with 7 bases fitting TRBD1. CDR3 length: 18 residues. V lost 2 bases and J lost 1; bases outside the gene matches: 11. Looked up from germline, CDR1 is LNHNV and CDR2 is YYDKDF (reference sequence). This CDR3 is CATSRPGTVTNSGNTIYF. CDR3 in DNA: TGTGCCACCAGCAGACCCGGGACAGTAACTAATTCTGGAAACACCATATATTTT. Combining the CDR3 with reference TRBV15 and TRBJ1-3 gives the whole variable domain DAMVIQNPRYQVTQFGKPVTLSCSQTLNHNVMYWYQQKSSQAPKLLFHYYDKDFNNEADTPDNFQSRRPNTSFCFLDIRSPGLGDTAMYLCATSRPGTVTNSGNTIYFGEGSWLTVV.

The rearrangement links TRBV14 to TRBJ1-6; a weak D match, TRBD1 (5 bases). The germline V gene encodes CDR1 SGHDN and CDR2 FVKESK. V was clipped by 1 base and J by 10 bases, with 14 bases between them. CDR3 length: 15 amino acids. CDR3 region: CASSQGRVIGSPLHF. The CDR3 coding sequence is TGTGCCAGCAGCCAAGGCAGGGTCATAGGCTCACCCCTCCACTTT.

The J gene is TRBJ2-1, the V gene TRBV12-5; 13 positions agree with TRBD2. Germline CDR1 is LGHNT and CDR2 is FRNRAP. The ends lost 9 bases at V and 7 bases at J; junction bases unmatched: 3. CDR3 length: 13 amino acids. The CDR3 region has the DNA TGTGCTAGCACTAGCGGGAGGGGGAATGAGCAGTTCTTC. This encodes CASTSGRGNEQFF. Using reference TRBV12-5 and TRBJ2-1 for the parts outside the CDR3, the full variable domain is DARVTQTPRHKVTEMGQEVTMRCQPILGHNTVFWYRQTMMQGLELLAYFRNRAPLDDSGMPKDRFSAEMPDATLATLKIQPSEPRDSAVYFCASTSGRGNEQFFGPGTRLTVL.

The chain joins TRBV19 to TRBJ1-1; the match to TRBD1 covers 8 bases. J lost 5 bases, V lost 6 bases, and 5 bases had no gene match. The CDR3 totals 13 residues. The germline gives CDR1 LNHDA, CDR2 SQIVND (reference sequence). CDR3 residues: CASSSQGDTEAFF. The CDR3 nucleotides read TGTGCCAGTAGCTCACAGGGGGATACTGAAGCTTTCTTT.

This chain connects TRBV12-5 to TRBJ1-3; D unresolved. The germline gives CDR1 LGHNT, CDR2 FRNRAP. V lost 5 bases and J 0 bases, leaving 14 bases between the germline ends. The CDR3 spans 16 residues. The CDR3 nucleotides are TGTGCTAGTGGTCCCCAGCGGACCCGCTCTGGAAACACCATATATTTT. Its translation is CASGPQRTRSGNTIYF.

J is TRBJ1-1 and V is TRBV18; possibly TRBD1 for D (6 bases). Per the germline V gene, CDR1 is KGHSH and CDR2 is LQKENI. V lost 1 base, J lost 4 bases, and 10 bases lay in between. The CDR3 runs 14 residues. CDR3 DNA: TGTGCCAGCTCACCACGGGGGCCGGTCACTGAAGCTTTCTTT. Its protein is CASSPRGPVTEAFF. Complete variable domain (other parts from reference TRBV18 and TRBJ1-1): NAGVMQNPRHLVRRRGQEARLRCSPMKGHSHVYWYRQLPEEGLKFMVYLQKENIIDESGMPKERFSAEFPKEGPSILRIQQVVRGDSAAYFCASSPRGPVTEAFFGQGTRLTVV.

This clone was observed a single time. The J gene is TRBJ1-4, the V gene TRBV5-4, with TRBD1 identical over 7 bases. Germline V gene sequence: CDR1 SGHNT, CDR2 YYREEE (reference sequence). The length of the CDR3 is 16 residues. The J segment lost 12 bases and the V segment lost 0 bases, leaving 14 bases of the junction unmatched. The CDR3 nucleotides are TGTGCCAGCAGCTTGGCCGGCGGCAGGGGGAGTCGTCAACTGTTTTTT. Translated, it gives CASSLAGGRGSRQLFF.

The CDR3 reads CASSHGGTVNTEAFF. CDR3 nucleotide sequence: TGTGCCAGCAGTCACGGAGGGACGGTGAACACTGAAGCTTTCTTT. The chain employs TRBV14 and TRBJ1-1, with D maybe TRBD1 (5 bases). Trimming took off 6 bases at V and 0 bases at J, with 14 bases between the two ends. The CDR3 contains 15 residues. Germline lookup yields CDR1 SGHDN and CDR2 FVKESK. Using reference TRBV14 and TRBJ1-1 for the parts outside the CDR3, the full variable domain is EAGVTQFPSHSVIEKGQTVTLRCDPISGHDNLYWYRRVMGKEIKFLLHFVKESKQDESGMPNNRFLAERTGGTYSTLKVQPAELEDSGVYFCASSHGGTVNTEAFFGQGTRLTVV.

The genes are TRBV30 and TRBJ1-6; D possibly corresponds to TRBD1 (5 bases). Germline values: CDR1 GTSNPN, CDR2 SVGIG (reference sequence). CDR3 length: 13 amino acids. V lost 3 bases to trimming and J lost 10 bases, with 13 bases between them. The CDR3 is CAWSLQAISPLHF. The CDR3 DNA is TGTGCCTGGAGCCTACAGGCAATATCACCCCTCCACTTT.

V gene TRBV2 combines with J gene TRBJ1-2; 9 bases are shared with TRBD1. CDR1 SNHLY and CDR2 FYNNEI come from the germline V gene. Trimming cost V 5 bases and J 3 bases; bases outside gene matches: 13. The CDR3 has 17 residues. The CDR3 reads CASSPDPRDREDYGYTF. The CDR3 DNA follows: TGTGCCAGCAGTCCCGACCCCAGGGACAGGGAGGACTATGGCTACACCTTC.

The J gene is TRBJ2-7, the V gene TRBV7-9, with 10 bases lining up with TRBD2. Germline V gene data show CDR1 as SEHNR and CDR2 as FQNEAQ (reference sequence). The CDR3 spans 14 residues. Trimming cost V 3 bases and J 3 bases; bases outside gene matches: 2. The CDR3 reads CASSFGTSVYEQYV. In DNA, the CDR3 is TGTGCCAGCAGCTTTGGGACTAGCGTCTACGAGCAGTACGTC.

This clone was recorded a few times. The CDR3 reads CAWKTAGTGHHSPLHF. The CDR3 DNA sequence: TGTGCCTGGAAGACCGCCGGGACAGGGCATCATTCACCCCTCCACTTT. The chain carries TRBV30 and TRBJ1-6, with TRBD1 matching over 9 bases. The V gene end was trimmed by 4 bases and the J gene end by 8 bases; junction bases not matched to a gene: 12. Germline lookup yields CDR1 GTSNPN and CDR2 SVGIG (reference sequence). The CDR3 length is 16 residues.

In its sample, this clone was seen once. This chain joins TRBV5-1 and TRBJ1-6; a weak D match, TRBD1 (6 bases). The CDR3 covers 15 residues. CDR1 is SGHRS and CDR2 is YFSETQ in the germline V gene. Deletions cut 5 bases from V and 8 bases from J, with 17 bases between. CDR3 loop: CASSPVGGPDSPLHF. CDR3 in DNA: TGCGCCAGCAGTCCGGTGGGGGGGCCTGATTCACCCCTCCACTTT.

V usage is TRBV9 and J usage is TRBJ2-7; 10 bases agree with TRBD2. Per germline, CDR1 SGDLS and CDR2 YYNGEE. J lost 4 bases, V lost 1 base, and 2 bases had no gene match. The CDR3 runs 14 residues. CDR3 protein: CASSVSGGGYEQYF. CDR3 in DNA: TGTGCCAGCAGCGTAAGCGGGGGGGGTTACGAGCAGTACTTC.

The chain carries TRBV7-3 and TRBJ2-1; 12 bases are a match to TRBD2. This CDR3 comprises 13 residues. V shed 6 bases, J shed 8 bases, and the junction held 2 bases outside the gene matches. Germline CDR1 reads SGHTA; CDR2 reads FQGTGA. The CDR3: CASSTSGRYEQFF. The CDR3 nucleotides are TGTGCCAGCAGTACTAGCGGGAGGTATGAGCAGTTCTTC.

The gene calls are TRBV27 and TRBJ1-5, with 9 bases fitting TRBD1. Germline lookup yields CDR1 MNHEY and CDR2 SMNVEV (reference sequence). Trimming cost V 6 bases and J 4 bases; bases outside gene matches: 7. The CDR3 is 15 residues long. The CDR3 DNA follows: TGTGCCAGCAGCCCCTTGGACAGGGGAAATCAGCCCCAGCATTTT. Residues: CASSPLDRGNQPQHF.

The chain joins TRBV4-3 to TRBJ2-7; D is perhaps TRBD1 (5 bases). From germline, CDR1 is LGHNA and CDR2 YSLEER. This CDR3 contains 13 residues. Deletions cut 4 bases from V and 2 bases from J, with 9 bases between. CDR3 coding DNA: TGCGCCAGCAGCCGAGACAGAACCTACGAGCAGTACTTC. It is translated as CASSRDRTYEQYF.

V and J are TRBV2 and TRBJ2-7; 12 bases match TRBD2. V was pared by 8 bases and J by 5 bases, with 7 bases of the junction left unmatched. CDR1 and CDR2 (germline): SNHLY, FYNNEI. This CDR3 comprises 14 residues. This CDR3 reads CASSDSSGGDEQYF. As DNA, the CDR3 is TGTGCCAGCTCCGACTCTAGCGGGGGGGACGAGCAGTACTTC.

This clone was seen a handful of times. The rearrangement joins TRBV19 to TRBJ2-5, with D perhaps TRBD2 (6 bases). The CDR3 consists of 16 residues. V dropped 1 base and J dropped 4 bases, with 16 bases sitting between them. Germline V lookup: CDR1 LNHDA, CDR2 SQIVND (reference sequence). As DNA, the CDR3 is TGTGCCAGTAGTATAGGAGCTCGGCAGGGAGGAGAGACCCAGTACTTC. Its translation is CASSIGARQGGETQYF. Looking up the rest from reference TRBV19 and TRBJ2-5 gives the full variable domain: DGGITQSPKYLFRKEGQNVTLSCEQNLNHDAMYWYRQDPGQGLRLIYYSQIVNDFQKGDIAEGYSVSREKKESFPLTVTSAQKNPTAFYLCASSIGARQGGETQYFGPGTRLLVL.

The rearrangement uses TRBV9 and TRBJ1-2; maybe TRBD1 (5 bases). This CDR3 spans 11 amino acids. Germline V CDR1 and CDR2: SGDLS, YYNGEE. V lost 3 bases and J 12 bases, leaving 12 bases between the germline ends. The DNA for the CDR3 is TGTGCCAGCAGCGCCGGAGGGGTTCACACCTTC. Translation: CASSAGGVHTF.

V and J are TRBV27 and TRBJ1-2; weak D call: TRBD1 (5 bases). The CDR3 covers 15 residues. Germline-derived CDR1 and CDR2 are MNHEY and SMNVEV (reference sequence). Between the trimmed V and J ends, which lost 3 bases and 4 bases, there was a span of 15 bases. DNA of the CDR3: TGTGCCAGCAGTTTGGCGGGGCAGGGTATCTATGGCTACACCTTC. Amino acids: CASSLAGQGIYGYTF.

The rearrangement uses TRBV7-9 and TRBJ1-3; D ambiguous. Trimming stripped 5 bases from V and 1 base from J, with 9 bases between. The CDR3 sequence is 14 residues long. Germline loops: CDR1 SEHNR, CDR2 FQNEAQ (reference sequence). CDR3 amino acids: CASSPRRSGNTIYF. DNA of the CDR3: TGTGCCAGCAGCCCGAGGAGGTCTGGAAACACCATATATTTT.

The genes are TRBV2 and TRBJ1-2; no reliable D call. Germline V CDR1 and CDR2: SNHLY, FYNNEI. This CDR3 is 13 amino acids long. Between the trimmed V and J ends, which lost 8 bases and 6 bases, there was a span of 16 bases. CDR3 nucleotide sequence: TGTGCCAGCCCGGGTGGAGCTAGCCATGGCTACACCTTC. Its protein product is CASPGGASHGYTF.

This chain links TRBV7-9 with TRBJ1-2; D is uncertain. Trimming removed 5 bases from V and 8 bases from J, with 18 bases in between. The germline V gene encodes CDR1 SEHNR and CDR2 FQNEAQ (reference sequence). The CDR3 covers 14 residues. The CDR3 DNA reads TGTGCCAGCAGCCACTCGGGGTCGGGGAAGGGCTACACCTTC. Protein: CASSHSGSGKGYTF.

This chain connects TRBV4-2 to TRBJ2-7, with D possibly matching TRBD1 (5 bases). V lost 0 bases and J lost 4, with 16 bases in between. The CDR3 consists of 16 residues. Looked up from germline, CDR1 is LGHNA and CDR2 is YNFKEQ. The DNA for the CDR3 is TGTGCCAGCAGCCAAGAGAGTTATGACAGAGAATACGAGCAGTACTTC. Amino acids: CASSQESYDREYEQYF.

The V and J genes are TRBV2 and TRBJ2-7; D remains unclear. There are 11 residues in the CDR3. Trimming left V 2 bases short and J 4 bases short, with 3 bases between. The germline V gene encodes CDR1 SNHLY and CDR2 FYNNEI. The DNA for the CDR3 is TGTGCCAGCAGTGAAACTTACGAGCAGTACTTC. Translating it yields CASSETYEQYF.

The chain recombines TRBV5-1 with TRBJ1-2; TRBD1 aligns across 11 bases. Germline loops: CDR1 SGHRS, CDR2 YFSETQ. The CDR3 runs to 16 residues. V lost 1 base and J lost 6; bases outside the gene matches: 8. CDR3 residues: CASSLRTGGATDGYTF. CDR3 bases: TGCGCCAGCAGCTTGAGGACAGGGGGCGCGACGGATGGCTACACCTTC.